This TCR beta chain was identified during a study of cytomegalovirus exposure and HLA in healthy donors. From germline, CDR1 is MGHRA and CDR2 YSYEKL. The CDR3 contains 14 residues. V lost 1 base, J lost 3 bases, and 9 bases lay in between. Both 60 Vbeta primers and 13 Jbeta primers went into the PCR. TCRdb's table, derived via immunoSEQ multiplex PCR, lists solely in-frame clones and lacks some. The repertoire table contains roughly 69,000 clones. This TCR derives from a woman younger than 45 in good health and CMV-seronegative. The sequencing sample was made of PBMCs. The chain has TRBV4-1 and TRBJ1-1; D may be TRBD1 (6 bases). CDR3 sequence reads: CASSQVPGDTEAFF. CDR3 nucleotide sequence: TGCGCCAGCAGCCAAGTGCCAGGGGACACTGAAGCTTTCTTT.